Listed below are T cell receptor beta chains from one sample, sequenced in a study of T cell clonotyping in hematopoietic cell transplantation. Using immunoSEQ multiplex PCR, the repertoire was profiled, and TCRdb retains in-frame clones only, with some absent. Of about 41,000 clones in the sample, 85% are singletons; the top ten hold 2.5% to 3%. The sequencing here drew on peripheral blood mononuclear cells, taken before stem cell transplant. Receptors originate from a man aged 60 to 75 with acute myeloid leukemia. Some clones in this sample may be carry-over from other donors' samples. CDR3s include the opening cysteine and the closing phenylalanine or tryptophan. D genes are given only for firm matches. Clone size, where shown, is once, few, many, or a class for clones that have expanded.

J	V	size	D	DNA	CDR3
TRBJ2-1	TRBV28	.	.	TGTGCCAGCAGTTTGCCCGCCGGGGGGCCGAGGCAGTTCTTC	CASSLPAGGPRQFF
TRBJ2-7	TRBV28	.	.	TGTGCCAGCAGTTTAACCTACGAGCAGTACTTC	CASSLTYEQYF
TRBJ2-7	TRBV28	.	TRBD1	TGTGCCAGCAGCCTCAAACAGGGGATCCACCTATGGGAGCAGTACTTC	CASSLKQGIHLWEQYF
TRBJ2-7	TRBV28	.	.	TGTGCCAGCAGACCGGGACCGTACTACGAGCAGTACTTC	CASRPGPYYEQYF
TRBJ1-5	TRBV4-2	.	TRBD1	TGTGCCAGCAGCCAAAAAGGGGGGACAGGGTCTGGCGTAAGCAATCAGCCCCAGCATTTT	CASSQKGGTGSGVSNQPQHF
TRBJ2-6	TRBV5-1	once	.	TGCGCCAGCACGACGGGAATCTCTGGGGCCAACGTCCTGACTTTC	CASTTGISGANVLTF
TRBJ1-2	TRBV9	.	.	TGTGCCAGCAGCGTAGCGGACACGAACTATGGCTACACCTTC	CASSVADTNYGYTF
TRBJ2-2	TRBV6-5	.	.	TGTGCCAGCAGTTACTCGAGTACCCCGGGGGGGGAGCTGTTTTTT	CASSYSSTPGGELFF
TRBJ2-3	TRBV9	.	.	TGTGCCAGTACTGCTCTTCTCGCGGATACGCAGTATTTT	CASTALLADTQYF
TRBJ2-3	TRBV28	.	TRBD1	TGTGGCTCGTCAGGGGGCGGGGTTAGCACAGATACGCAGTATTTT	CGSSGGGVSTDTQYF
TRBJ1-6	TRBV19	.	.	TGTGCCAGTAAAACCGGAAGGGAATCCTATAATTCACCCCTCCACTTT	CASKTGRESYNSPLHF
TRBJ2-2	TRBV6-4	.	TRBD1	TGTGCCAGCAGTGACTCAAGGGGGCCCGGGGAGCTGTTTTTT	CASSDSRGPGELFF
TRBJ2-2	TRBV30	.	TRBD1	TGTGCCTGGAGAGAAGGGGGCAGGCCCTCAGACACCGGGGAGCTGTTTTTT	CAWREGGRPSDTGELFF